This T cell receptor (beta chain) was documented in a study of control samples from healthy donors and cancer patients. V lost 6 bases, J lost 6 bases, and 12 bases stayed unmatched. Germline CDR1 reads SQVTM; CDR2 reads ANQGSEA. This CDR3 comprises 14 residues. The data were produced by immunoSEQ multiplex PCR, yet TCRdb's version contains in-frame clones alone and is incomplete. The sample has fewer than 95,000 clones; around 92% are singletons. This clone has just a few counts. The sequence derives from a young man in good health. V is TRBV29-1 and J is TRBJ2-7, with 9 nucleotides matching TRBD2. Sequencing input: blood. In nucleotides, the CDR3 is TGCAGCGTGCTCGGCTTAGCGGGAGTCTCCGAGCAGTACTTC. Encoded protein: CSVLGLAGVSEQYF.